Listed below are T cell receptor beta chains from one sample, sequenced in a study of blood T cell repertoires in COVID-19. TCRdb keeps only in-frame clones here, not all; method: immunoSEQ multiplex PCR. The sample shows around 220,000 clones, 87% of them seen only once. Sequenced input: PBMCs or T cells enriched from blood (not recorded which). These receptors all stem from a woman in her twenties or thirties with acute COVID-19. Both conserved end residues are part of each CDR3. A D gene is named only where the DNA matches it firmly. Clone sizes are given selectively: once, few, many, or a class where the clone is expanded.

size	V	D	J	DNA	CDR3
NA	TRBV10-3	TRBD1	TRBJ2-7	TGTGCCATCAGTGAACCACCGGGACAGAGTTGGCTCGAGCAGTACTTC	CAISEPPGQSWLEQYF
NA	TRBV27	NA	TRBJ2-2	TGTGCCAGCAGTTTACGGGGAGTGGCTACCGGGGAGCTGTTTTTT	CASSLRGVATGELFF
NA	TRBV4-2	TRBD2	TRBJ2-3	TGTGCCAGCAGCCGCCACCTAGCGGCTAGCACAGATACGCAGTATTTT	CASSRHLAASTDTQYF
NA	TRBV28	TRBD1	TRBJ2-5	TGTGCCATCGGACAGGGGTCCCAAGAGACCCAGTACTTC	CAIGQGSQETQYF
NA	TRBV3-1/TRBV3-2	NA	TRBJ1-1	TGTGCCAGCAGCCATATATTCCGACAGCAGCTGAACACTGAAGCTTTCTTT	CASSHIFRQQLNTEAFF
few	TRBV20-1	TRBD1	TRBJ2-7	TGCAGTGCTAGTGGGGACAGGGGCTACGAGCAGTACTTC	CSASGDRGYEQYF
NA	TRBV5-4	NA	TRBJ2-5	TGTGCCAGCAGCACCACAGTGATAGAGACCCAGTACTTC	CASSTTVIETQYF
NA	TRBV7-8	TRBD2	TRBJ2-7	TGTGCCAGCAGCGAAGGAGTACTAGCGTCCTACGAGCAGTACTTC	CASSEGVLASYEQYF
once	TRBV28	TRBD1	TRBJ1-5	TGTGCCAGCAGTCTCAAACCCGGGACAGGGGTTGGGGGCAATCAGCCCCAGCATTTT	CASSLKPGTGVGGNQPQHF
NA	TRBV7-9	NA	TRBJ1-5	TGTGCCAGCAGCTCGAACGGGGATCAGCCCCAGCATTTT	CASSSNGDQPQHF
NA	TRBV11-2	NA	TRBJ2-1	TGTGCCAGCAGCTTAGGGAGGACGGTCCAGTTCTTC	CASSLGRTVQFF
NA	TRBV6-5	TRBD1	TRBJ1-3	TGTGCCAGCAGTTACACCAGACAGGGCGCGGGAAACACCATATATTTT	CASSYTRQGAGNTIYF
few	TRBV6-5	TRBD1	TRBJ1-5	TGTGCCAGCAGGCCGGGACAGGGAGTTACGGCCCAGCATTTT	CASRPGQGVTAQHF
NA	TRBV5-1	TRBD1	TRBJ1-1	TGCGCCAGCAGCCCGGCAACAGGGGGGGAGGGCGAAGCTTTCTTT	CASSPATGGEGEAFF
NA	TRBV4-3	TRBD1	TRBJ2-2	TGCGCCAGCAGCCAAGAGCTGGCAGGGGGTGCTTACTACACCGGGGAGCTGTTTTTT	CASSQELAGGAYYTGELFF
NA	TRBV9	TRBD1	TRBJ2-2	TGTGCCAGCAGCGCCCAGACAGGGGGCAACACCGGGGAGCTGTTTTTT	CASSAQTGGNTGELFF
NA	TRBV28	TRBD1	TRBJ2-7	TGTGCCAGCAGTGTGCCTGGGACAGCCACCTACGAGCAGTACTTC	CASSVPGTATYEQYF
NA	TRBV3-1/TRBV3-2	TRBD2	TRBJ2-1	TGTGCCAGCAGCCAAAATACTAGCGGAACTATGTACAATGAGCAGTTCTTC	CASSQNTSGTMYNEQFF
NA	TRBV10-1	NA	TRBJ1-1	TGCGCCAGCAGTGAGTCTACAGGGAACACTGAAGCTTTCTTT	CASSESTGNTEAFF
NA	TRBV28	NA	TRBJ2-7	TGTGCCAGCAGTAGATTATACCCGCTTACACAAATTCCCTCCTACGAGCAGTACTTC	CASSRLYPLTQIPSYEQYF
NA	TRBV9	NA	TRBJ1-6	TGTGCCAGCAGCGTAGGGTCGGGGAGGGCCCTCCACTTT	CASSVGSGRALHF
NA	TRBV12-3/TRBV12-4	TRBD1	TRBJ2-1	TGTGCCAGCACCCTACACAGGGGGGCAGAGCAGTTCTTC	CASTLHRGAEQFF
NA	TRBV7-8	NA	TRBJ1-4	TGTGCCAGCAGCTATTCCCCAGGGATAACTAATGAAAAACTGTTTTTT	CASSYSPGITNEKLFF
NA	TRBV15	TRBD2	TRBJ2-3	TGTGCCACCAGCAGTATTCCGGGACTAGCGGGGGGGGAGAGCCCAGATACGCAGTATTTT	CATSSIPGLAGGESPDTQYF
NA	TRBV5-1	TRBD2	TRBJ2-3	TGCGCCAGCAGCTTGGGGCCGCTAGGCGGGGGGTACACAGATACGCAGTATTTT	CASSLGPLGGGYTDTQYF
few	TRBV5-1	TRBD1	TRBJ1-3	TGCGCCAGCAGCTTCGACGGCGCGGGACAGACCTTTTCTGGAAACACCATATATTTT	CASSFDGAGQTFSGNTIYF
NA	TRBV14	TRBD1	TRBJ1-5	TGTGCCAGCAGCCAAAAAAAAAGGGACAGGGGAGCGGATCAGCCCCAGCATTTT	CASSQKKRDRGADQPQHF
few	TRBV7-8	TRBD1	TRBJ1-5	TGTGCCAGCAGCTGGGGACAGGACACATCGGGCTATAGCAATCAGCCCCAGCATTTT	CASSWGQDTSGYSNQPQHF
few	TRBV27	NA	TRBJ1-4	TGTGCCAGCAGTTTATCCTCGGGGAGGGGTGAAAAACTGTTTTTT	CASSLSSGRGEKLFF
once	TRBV3-1/TRBV3-2	NA	TRBJ1-1	TGTGCCAGCTCTTTGGGGGACTTTAGGACTGAAGCTTTCTTT	CASSLGDFRTEAFF
NA	TRBV20-1	NA	TRBJ1-5	TGCAGTGCTAGTCAGGCAGTATATAGCAATCAGCCCCAGCATTTT	CSASQAVYSNQPQHF
few	TRBV7-9	NA	TRBJ1-6	TGTGCCAGCAGCTCCCCGGTGGGAGCGGAACCCCTCCACTTT	CASSSPVGAEPLHF
NA	TRBV28	NA	TRBJ2-7	TGTGCCAGCAGTTTCCCCCAGGGGAGCTCCTACGAGCAGTACTTC	CASSFPQGSSYEQYF
NA	TRBV7-9	TRBD1	TRBJ2-3	TGTGCCAGCAGCAAGACAGGGGACGGCACAGATACGCAGTATTTT	CASSKTGDGTDTQYF
NA	TRBV6-2/TRBV6-3	TRBD1	TRBJ1-1	TGTGCCAGCAGTCCAAGGGGACAGGGGGCCGCTGAAGCTTTCTTT	CASSPRGQGAAEAFF
once	TRBV7-8	TRBD2	TRBJ2-5	TGTGCCAGCAGCTCGGGACTAGCGGGGCGGCTGATGGAGACCCAGTACTTC	CASSSGLAGRLMETQYF
once	TRBV7-9	TRBD1	TRBJ2-7	TGTGCCAGCAGCTTAGGGACAGGGGGGCCCTACGAGCAGTACTTC	CASSLGTGGPYEQYF
NA	TRBV7-8	TRBD2	TRBJ2-1	TGTGCCAGCAGCTTAGCTTTACTAGCGGTTTCCAATGAGCAGTTCTTC	CASSLALLAVSNEQFF
NA	TRBV5-1	TRBD1	TRBJ2-7	TGCGCCAGCAGCCCCGGGATGGGCAGGGGGCGTTTCGAGCAGTACTTC	CASSPGMGRGRFEQYF
once	TRBV28	TRBD1	TRBJ1-2	TGTGCCAGCAGTTTGCAGGGGGCCAGTGGCTACACCTTC	CASSLQGASGYTF
NA	TRBV6-5	NA	TRBJ2-7	TGTGCCAGCAGTCCAGGGTCGGCGTACGAGCAGTACTTC	CASSPGSAYEQYF
NA	TRBV23-1	TRBD2	TRBJ2-7	TGCGCCAGCAGTCCCTCTCATATTGGGTCGGGTAGCGGGAGATCGGTTGCTTACGAGCAGTACTTC	CASSPSHIGSGSGRSVAYEQYF
NA	TRBV6-5	NA	TRBJ2-7	TGTGCCAGCAGTTACTCGACATCTGGTTACGTCGAGCAGTACTTC	CASSYSTSGYVEQYF
NA	TRBV11-3	TRBD2	TRBJ2-2	TGTGCCAGCAGCTTAGTTCTTAGCGGGAGTACCGGGGAGCTGTTTTTT	CASSLVLSGSTGELFF
few	TRBV7-9	NA	TRBJ2-2	TGTGCCAGCAGCCCAGGGACAACGAACACCGGGGAGCTGTTTTTT	CASSPGTTNTGELFF
NA	TRBV14	NA	TRBJ1-6	TGTGCCAGCAGCCAATTGAAGGGGAATAATTCACCCCTCCACTTT	CASSQLKGNNSPLHF
NA	TRBV28	NA	TRBJ2-7	TGTGCCAGCAGCTCCCCCGGCTACGAGCAGTACTTC	CASSSPGYEQYF
NA	TRBV30	TRBD1	TRBJ2-7	TGTGCCTGGAAGCCTAAGGAGGACAGGGCGTCCTACGAGCAGTACTTC	CAWKPKEDRASYEQYF
NA	TRBV5-1	TRBD1	TRBJ1-2	TGCGCCAGCAGCTCTTATACAGGGGGATTTGGCTACACCTTC	CASSSYTGGFGYTF
NA	TRBV7-5	NA	TRBJ1-1	TGTGCGCGAAAAGCAAACGGGCAGGGCCGATCGGGGGACACTGAAGCTTTCTTT	CARKANGQGRSGDTEAFF
NA	TRBV14	NA	TRBJ1-1	TGTGCCAGCAGGCGCGGGCCTGGGCCTGAAGCTTTCTTT	CASRRGPGPEAFF
NA	TRBV6-5	NA	TRBJ1-1	TGTGCCAGCAGTTACTCGCCCCCGAGACAAAGGAAGGCTTTCTTT	CASSYSPPRQRKAFF
once	TRBV7-2	TRBD1	TRBJ1-5	TGTGCCAGCAGCCTTCGGGGACAGGGCTCACAGCCCCAGCATTTT	CASSLRGQGSQPQHF